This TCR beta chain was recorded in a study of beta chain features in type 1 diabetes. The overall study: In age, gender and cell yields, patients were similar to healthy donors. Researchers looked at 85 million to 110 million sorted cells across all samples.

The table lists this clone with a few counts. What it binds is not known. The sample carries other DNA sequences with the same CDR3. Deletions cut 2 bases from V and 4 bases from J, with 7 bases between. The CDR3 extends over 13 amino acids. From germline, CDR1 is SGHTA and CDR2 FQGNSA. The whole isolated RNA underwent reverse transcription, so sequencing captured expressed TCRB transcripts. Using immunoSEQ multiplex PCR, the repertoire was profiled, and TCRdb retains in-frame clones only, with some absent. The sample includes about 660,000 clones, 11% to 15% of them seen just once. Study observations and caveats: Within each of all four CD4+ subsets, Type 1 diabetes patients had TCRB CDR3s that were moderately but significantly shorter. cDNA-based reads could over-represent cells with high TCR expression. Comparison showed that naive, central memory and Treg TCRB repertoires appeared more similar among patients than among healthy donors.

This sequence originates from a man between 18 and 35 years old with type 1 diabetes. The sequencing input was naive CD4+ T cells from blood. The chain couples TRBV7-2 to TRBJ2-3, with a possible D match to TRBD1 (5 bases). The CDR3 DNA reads TGTGCCAGCAGCTTAACAGGCGCAGATACGCAGTATTTT. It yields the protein CASSLTGADTQYF.